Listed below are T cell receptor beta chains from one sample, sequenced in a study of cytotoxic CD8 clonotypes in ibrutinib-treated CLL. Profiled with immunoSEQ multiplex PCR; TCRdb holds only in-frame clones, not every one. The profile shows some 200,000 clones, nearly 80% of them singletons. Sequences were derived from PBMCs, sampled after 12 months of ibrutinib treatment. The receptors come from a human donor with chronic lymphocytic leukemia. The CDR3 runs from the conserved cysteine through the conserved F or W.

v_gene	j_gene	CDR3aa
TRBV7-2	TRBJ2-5	CASSLESRGFGTQYF
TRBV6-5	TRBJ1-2	CASSYSGGVDGYTF
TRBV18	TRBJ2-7	CASSPPSRFGATSYEQYF
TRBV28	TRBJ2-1	CASSGTKLYNEQFF
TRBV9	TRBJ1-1	CASSALTGVRTEAFF
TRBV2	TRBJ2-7	CASTSGGAGEQYF
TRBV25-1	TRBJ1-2	CASSEMGADGYTF
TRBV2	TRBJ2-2	CASSDGGLALNTGELFF
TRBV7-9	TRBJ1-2	CASSWYYGYTF
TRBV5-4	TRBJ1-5	CASSLSPSQPQHF
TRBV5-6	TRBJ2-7	CASSTDPYEQYF
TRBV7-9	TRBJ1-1	CASSRVRAEAFF
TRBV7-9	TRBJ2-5	CASSSRGAETQYF
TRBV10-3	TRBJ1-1	CATGQDAEAFF
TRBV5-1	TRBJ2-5	CASSFGRRETQYF
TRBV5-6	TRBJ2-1	CASSLGGGDPYNEQFF